Below are 5 T cell receptor beta chains sequenced from a single sample in a study of cytomegalovirus exposure and HLA in healthy donors (dated by TCRdb to the late 2010s). The library came from the immunoSEQ multiplex PCR assay. A mixture of 60 forward primers for TCR Vbeta segments and 13 reverse primers for TCR Jbeta segments was used in the multiplex PCR. In its TCRdb copy, this immuneACCESS table keeps in-frame sequences only and misses some clones. Where compared with another copy, unresolved V genes explain less than half of these, and the others have no known cause. The sample table contains about 87,000 clones; only one count was recorded for 7.6% of them. The top ten clonotypes cover roughly 2% of the sample. Sequenced sample: PBMCs. All receptors come from a man between 50 and 59 years old in good health and CMV-seronegative.

The sample holds a few counts of this clone. The chain links TRBV5-4 to TRBJ1-2; 10 bases are shared with TRBD1. The germline V gene has CDR1 SGHNT and CDR2 YYREEE (reference sequence). The CDR3 consists of 16 residues. V was clipped by 3 bases and J by 5 bases; unmatched bases: 10. CDR3 nucleotides: TGTGCCAGCAGCTCTCTCCCGACAGGGGGCCTTTATGGCTACACCTTC. Its protein product is CASSSLPTGGLYGYTF.

This clone was picked up a small number of times. The V and J genes are TRBV6-5 and TRBJ1-2; 11 bases map to TRBD1. The CDR3 extends over 14 amino acids. With V trimmed by 6 bases and J by 7 bases, 7 bases remained unmatched. From germline, CDR1 is MNHEY and CDR2 SVGAGI. CDR3 coding DNA: TGTGCCAGCAGACCACCGGGACAGGGGGGTGGCTACACCTTC. Translation: CASRPPGQGGGYTF.

The chain employs TRBV4-1 and TRBJ2-3, with D possibly being TRBD2 (7 bases). With 1 base removed from V and 2 bases from J, the gap between germline ends came to 19 bases. Germline V gene lookup returns CDR1 MGHRA and CDR2 YSYEKL. CDR3 size: 18 residues. In DNA form, the CDR3 reads TGCGCCAGCAGCCAAGTCAGAGGGGGGGGGCCGAACACAGATACGCAGTATTTT. It translates to CASSQVRGGGPNTDTQYF.

This sequence joins TRBV28 and TRBJ1-5, with 9 bases lining up with TRBD1. This CDR3 region has 15 residues. CDR1 is MDHEN, CDR2 SYDVKM, per germline. V gave up 6 bases and J gave up 6 bases; unmatched junction bases: 9. CDR3: CASSIQTGGSQPQHF. The DNA for the CDR3 is TGTGCCAGCAGCATCCAAACAGGGGGCAGTCAGCCCCAGCATTTT.

The rearrangement links TRBV14 to TRBJ1-2, with 9 nucleotides matching TRBD1. The CDR3 spans 14 residues. Germline V gives CDR1 SGHDN, CDR2 FVKESK. Trimming at V came to 2 bases and at J to 7 bases, leaving 5 bases not matched to a gene. The chain's CDR3 is CASSQRTGGSGYTF. The CDR3, as DNA: TGTGCCAGCAGCCAACGAACAGGGGGCTCTGGCTACACCTTC.